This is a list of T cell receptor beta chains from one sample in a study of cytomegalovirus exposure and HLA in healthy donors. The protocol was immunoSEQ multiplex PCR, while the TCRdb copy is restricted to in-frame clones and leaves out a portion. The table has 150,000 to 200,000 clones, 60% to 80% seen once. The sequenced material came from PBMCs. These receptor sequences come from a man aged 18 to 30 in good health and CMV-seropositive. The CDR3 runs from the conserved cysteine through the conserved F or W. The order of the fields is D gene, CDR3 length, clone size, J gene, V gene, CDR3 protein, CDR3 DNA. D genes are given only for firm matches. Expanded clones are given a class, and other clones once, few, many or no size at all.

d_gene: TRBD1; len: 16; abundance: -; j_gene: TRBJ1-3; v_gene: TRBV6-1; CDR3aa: CASSDKDRKLKNTIYF; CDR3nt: TGTGCCAGCAGTGACAAGGACAGGAAATTAAAGAACACCATATATTTT
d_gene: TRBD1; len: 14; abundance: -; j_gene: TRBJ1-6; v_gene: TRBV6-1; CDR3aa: CASSEGQGRRLLHF; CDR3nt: TGTGCCAGCAGTGAGGGACAGGGGAGACGCCTACTCCACTTT
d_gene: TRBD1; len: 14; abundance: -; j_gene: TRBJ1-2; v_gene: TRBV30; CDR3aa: CAWSGTGGGYGYTF; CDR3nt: TGTGCCTGGAGTGGAACAGGGGGCGGGTATGGCTACACCTTC
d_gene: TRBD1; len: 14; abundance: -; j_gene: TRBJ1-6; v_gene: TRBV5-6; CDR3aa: CASSLTGGGSPLHF; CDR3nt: TGTGCCAGCAGCTTGACAGGGGGCGGTTCACCCCTCCACTTT
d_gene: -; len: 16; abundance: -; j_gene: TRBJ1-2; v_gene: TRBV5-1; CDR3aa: CASKDPIRDEDYGYTF; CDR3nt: TGCGCCAGCAAAGATCCTATCAGGGATGAGGACTATGGCTACACCTTC
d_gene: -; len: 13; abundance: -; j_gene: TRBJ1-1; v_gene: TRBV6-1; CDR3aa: CASSPLRNTEAFF; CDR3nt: TGTGCCAGCAGCCCCCTTAGGAACACTGAAGCTTTCTTT
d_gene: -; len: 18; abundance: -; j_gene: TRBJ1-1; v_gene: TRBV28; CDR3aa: CASSLYPPAGRLNTEAFF; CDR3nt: TGTGCCAGCAGTTTATATCCCCCGGCCGGCAGGTTGAACACTGAAGCTTTCTTT
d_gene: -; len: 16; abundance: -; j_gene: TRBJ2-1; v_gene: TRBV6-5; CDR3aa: CASSYELYSPYNEQFF; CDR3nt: TGTGCCAGCAGTTATGAGCTATACAGCCCCTACAATGAGCAGTTCTTC
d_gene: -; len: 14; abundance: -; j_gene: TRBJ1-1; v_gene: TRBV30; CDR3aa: CAWSVSGGIAEAFF; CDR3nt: TGTGCCTGGAGTGTGTCGGGGGGCATCGCTGAAGCTTTCTTT
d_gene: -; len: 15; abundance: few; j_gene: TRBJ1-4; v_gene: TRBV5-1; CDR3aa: CASSPGPNAGEKLFF; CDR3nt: TGCGCCAGCAGCCCCGGGCCTAACGCGGGGGAAAAACTGTTTTTT
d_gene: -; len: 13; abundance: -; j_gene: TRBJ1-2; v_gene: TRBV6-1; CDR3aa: CASTYAPGYGYTF; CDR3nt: TGTGCCAGCACCTATGCCCCGGGCTATGGCTACACCTTC
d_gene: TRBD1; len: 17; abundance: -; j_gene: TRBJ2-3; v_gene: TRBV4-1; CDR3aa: CASSQPQGVDGTDTQYF; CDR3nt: TGCGCCAGCAGCCAACCACAGGGGGTGGATGGCACAGATACGCAGTATTTT
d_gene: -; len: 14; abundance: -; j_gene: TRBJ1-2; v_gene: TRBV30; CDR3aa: CAWSVYRTNYGYTF; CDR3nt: TGTGCCTGGAGTGTCTACAGAACGAACTATGGCTACACCTTC
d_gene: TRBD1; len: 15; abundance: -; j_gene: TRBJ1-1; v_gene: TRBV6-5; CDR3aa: CASSYSGQVNTEAFF; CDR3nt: TGTGCCAGCAGTTACTCGGGACAGGTGAACACTGAAGCTTTCTTT